What follows are 5 T cell receptor beta chains derived from one specimen sequenced in a study of cytomegalovirus exposure and HLA in healthy donors. The table came from immunoSEQ multiplex PCR; TCRdb's copy has only in-frame clones and leaves some out. The data hold some 78,000 clones, with 95% to 97% observed a single time. Sequencing input: PBMCs. These receptors came from a man aged 18 to 30 in good health and CMV-seropositive.

This chain links TRBV5-3 with TRBJ2-3, with TRBD2 matching over 9 bases. TRBV5-3 is classed as an ORF, of uncertain function. V gave up 0 bases and J gave up 4 bases; unmatched junction bases: 9. There are 17 residues in the CDR3. The CDR3 is CARSLVGSGSFADTQYF. CDR3 bases: TGTGCCAGAAGCTTGGTCGGTAGCGGGAGTTTCGCAGATACGCAGTATTTT.

The chain couples TRBV27 to TRBJ1-2, with D unclear. The CDR3 sequence is 13 residues long. Germline assignment: CDR1 MNHEY and CDR2 SMNVEV (reference sequence). Between the trimmed V and J ends, which lost 5 bases and 8 bases, there was a span of 15 bases. The CDR3 loop reads CASSTVNYGGYTF. The CDR3 bases are TGTGCCAGCAGTACCGTAAACTATGGAGGCTACACCTTC.

CDR3 protein: CASSEWDREETQYF. The CDR3 region has the DNA TGTGCCAGCAGCGAATGGGACAGAGAAGAGACCCAGTACTTC. This chain links TRBV7-8 with TRBJ2-5, with TRBD1 matching over 7 bases. Germline CDR1 reads SGHVS; CDR2 reads FQNEAQ. The CDR3 is 14 amino acids. V shed 5 bases, J shed 3 bases, and the junction held 6 bases outside the gene matches.

J is TRBJ2-5 and V is TRBV5-1; 15 bases are shared with TRBD2. With V trimmed by 4 bases and J by 5 bases, 9 bases remained unmatched. The germline V gene has CDR1 SGHRS and CDR2 YFSETQ. This CDR3 contains 17 residues. The CDR3 here is CASSAGLAGGAWETQYF. The CDR3 DNA is TGCGCCAGCAGCGCTGGACTAGCGGGAGGGGCGTGGGAGACCCAGTACTTC.

This chain joins TRBV4-2 and TRBJ2-7; 7 positions agree with TRBD2. J gave up 6 bases and V 4 bases, and 15 bases lay outside the gene matches. In germline, CDR1 is LGHNA, CDR2 YNFKEQ. The CDR3 length is 16 residues. The CDR3: CASSRTERDFASEQYF. CDR3 coding DNA: TGTGCCAGCAGCCGAACGGAGCGGGACTTCGCTTCCGAGCAGTACTTC.